This TCR beta chain was recorded in a study of identical twins. TCRdb reprocessed the 5' RACE reads with MiXCR, giving one entry per CDR3 protein. This table holds 550,000 to 700,000 distinct CDR3 sequences, 9.5% to 10% found once. Study findings and constraints: Compared with models, monozygotic twins showed more out-of-frame TCR alpha sharing. The same donors were not followed; conclusions instead depended on cross-sectional statistical analysis. Researchers reported excess low generation probability among twin-shared out-of-frame alpha sequences. Analyses based on zero insertions could be partly confounded by invariant MAIT and iNKT cells.

This clonotype was observed many times. Its antigen remains unknown. V was pared by 5 bases and J by 6 bases, with 9 bases of the junction left unmatched. CDR1 and CDR2 from the germline V gene are SGHVS and FNYEAQ. This CDR3 has 15 amino acids. The data were also submitted as part of a second study, on yellow fever vaccine responses in identical twins.

The chain has TRBV7-6 and TRBJ2-2, with 7 bases lining up with TRBD1. The sequence came from a young woman in good health. The sample taken for sequencing was PBMCs. The CDR3 sequence is CASSEGRGFAGELFF. The CDR3 nucleotides are TGTGCCAGCAGCGAGGGCAGGGGGTTCGCCGGGGAGCTGTTTTTT.